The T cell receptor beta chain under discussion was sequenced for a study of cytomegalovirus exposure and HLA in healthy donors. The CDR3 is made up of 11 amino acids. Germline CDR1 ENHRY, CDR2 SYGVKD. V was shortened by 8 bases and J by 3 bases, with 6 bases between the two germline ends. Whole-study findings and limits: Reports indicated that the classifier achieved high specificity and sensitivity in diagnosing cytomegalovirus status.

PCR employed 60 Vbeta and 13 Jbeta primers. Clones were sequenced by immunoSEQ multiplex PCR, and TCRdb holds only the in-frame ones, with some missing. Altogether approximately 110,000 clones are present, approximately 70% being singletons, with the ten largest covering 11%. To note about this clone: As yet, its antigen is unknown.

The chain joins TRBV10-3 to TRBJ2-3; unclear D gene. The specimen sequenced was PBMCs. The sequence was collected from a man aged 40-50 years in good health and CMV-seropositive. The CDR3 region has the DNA TGTGCCATCGGAGAGACAGATACGCAGTATTTT. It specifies CAIGETDTQYF.